This T cell receptor (beta chain) was retrieved from a study of blood T cell repertoires in COVID-19. Looking at the study overall: In each case, the material was cDNA or gDNA derived from T cells, B-cell-depleted T cells, or PBMCs.

Germline lookup yields CDR1 SGHNT and CDR2 YYREEE (reference sequence). Trimming at V came to 0 bases and at J to 4 bases, leaving 12 bases not matched to a gene. This CDR3 has 18 residues. Study processing details: Reference gene primer amplification in the assay estimated nucleated cell counts. Assay: immunoSEQ multiplex PCR; the TCRdb copy retains only in-frame clones and omits some. V and J calls and clone size are as listed in that table; D and trimming were resolved from the DNA. The sample lists about 59,000 clones, 65% to 85% seen once, with under 4% in the top ten. The chain uses TRBV5-4 and TRBJ2-2, with 7 positions matching TRBD2. The clonotype was recovered from a man aged 60 to 69 with acute or convalescent COVID-19. The sequencing sample was made of peripheral blood. For the CDR3, the DNA is TGTGCCAGCAGCTTGGGGGGGGGACCGACGTACCTCACCGGGGAGCTGTTTTTT. Residues: CASSLGGGPTYLTGELFF.